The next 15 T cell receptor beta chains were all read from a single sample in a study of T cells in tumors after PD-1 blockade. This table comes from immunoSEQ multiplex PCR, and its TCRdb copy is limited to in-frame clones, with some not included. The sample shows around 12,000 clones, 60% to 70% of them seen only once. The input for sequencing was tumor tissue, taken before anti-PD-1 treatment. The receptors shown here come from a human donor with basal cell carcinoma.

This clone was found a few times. CDR3 residues: CASSVAGQEEKLFF. DNA of the CDR3: TGCGCCAGCAGCGTAGCTGGACAGGAGGAAAAACTGTTTTTT. The chain links TRBV5-1 to TRBJ1-4; 7 positions match TRBD1. The CDR3 runs 14 residues. The trim removed 4 bases at V and 8 bases at J, leaving 8 bases unmatched. Germline lookup yields CDR1 SGHRS and CDR2 YFSETQ.

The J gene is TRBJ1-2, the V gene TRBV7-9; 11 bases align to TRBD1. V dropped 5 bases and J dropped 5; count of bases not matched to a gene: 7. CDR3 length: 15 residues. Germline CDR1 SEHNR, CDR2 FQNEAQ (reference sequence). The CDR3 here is CASSQGQGVGYGYTF. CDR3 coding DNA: TGTGCCAGCAGCCAGGGACAGGGGGTAGGGTATGGCTACACCTTC.

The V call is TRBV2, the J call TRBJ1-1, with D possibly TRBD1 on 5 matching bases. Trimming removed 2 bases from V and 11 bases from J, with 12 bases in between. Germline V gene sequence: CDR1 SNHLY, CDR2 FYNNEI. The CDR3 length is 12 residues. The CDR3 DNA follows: TGTGCCAGCAGTGAATTTGGGGGAATGGCTTTCTTT. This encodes CASSEFGGMAFF.

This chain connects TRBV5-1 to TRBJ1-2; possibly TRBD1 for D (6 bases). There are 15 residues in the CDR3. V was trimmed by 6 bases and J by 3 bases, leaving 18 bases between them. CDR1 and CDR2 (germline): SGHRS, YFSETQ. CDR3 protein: CASTLVGGSDYGYTF. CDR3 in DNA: TGCGCCAGCACCCTTGTGGGGGGCTCGGACTATGGCTACACCTTC.

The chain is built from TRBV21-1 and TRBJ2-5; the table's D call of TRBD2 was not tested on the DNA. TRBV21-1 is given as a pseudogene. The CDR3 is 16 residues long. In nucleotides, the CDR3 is TGTGCCAGCAGCAAATGCGGCGTGGAGGCCCAAGAGACCCAGTACTTC. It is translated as CASSKCGVEAQETQYF.

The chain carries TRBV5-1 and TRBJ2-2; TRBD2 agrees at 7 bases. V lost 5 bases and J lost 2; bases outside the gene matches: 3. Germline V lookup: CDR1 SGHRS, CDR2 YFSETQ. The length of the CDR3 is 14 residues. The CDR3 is CASRTGGNTGELFF. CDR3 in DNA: TGCGCCAGCAGGACGGGAGGCAACACCGGGGAGCTGTTTTTT.

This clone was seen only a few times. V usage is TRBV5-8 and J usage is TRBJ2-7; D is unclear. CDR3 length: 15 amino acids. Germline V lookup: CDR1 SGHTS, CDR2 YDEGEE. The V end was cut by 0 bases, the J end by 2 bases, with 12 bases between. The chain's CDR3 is CASSLAGPETYEQYF. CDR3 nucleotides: TGTGCCAGCAGCTTGGCCGGGCCAGAGACCTACGAGCAGTACTTC.

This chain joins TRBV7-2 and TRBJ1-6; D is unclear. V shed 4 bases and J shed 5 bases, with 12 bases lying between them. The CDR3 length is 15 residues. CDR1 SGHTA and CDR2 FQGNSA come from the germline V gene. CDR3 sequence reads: CASSSYIENNSPLHF. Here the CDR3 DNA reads TGTGCCAGCAGCTCCTACATCGAAAATAATTCACCCCTCCACTTT.

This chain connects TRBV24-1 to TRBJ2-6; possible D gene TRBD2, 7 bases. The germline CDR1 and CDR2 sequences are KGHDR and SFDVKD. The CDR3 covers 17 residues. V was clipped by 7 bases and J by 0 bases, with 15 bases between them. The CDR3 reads CATRGRDISSGANVLTF. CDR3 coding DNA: TGTGCCACCAGAGGGAGGGACATCAGCTCTGGGGCCAACGTCCTGACTTTC.

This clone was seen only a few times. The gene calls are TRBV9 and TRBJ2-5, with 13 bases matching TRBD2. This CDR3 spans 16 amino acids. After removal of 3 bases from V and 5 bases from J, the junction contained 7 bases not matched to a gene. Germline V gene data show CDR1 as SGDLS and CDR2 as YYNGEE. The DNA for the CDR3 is TGTGCCAGCAGCGCACGACTAGCGGGAGGTTTGGAGACCCAGTACTTC. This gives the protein CASSARLAGGLETQYF. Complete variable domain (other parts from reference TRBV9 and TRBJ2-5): DSGVTQTPKHLITATGQRVTLRCSPRSGDLSVYWYQQSLDQGLQFLIQYYNGEERAKGNILERFSAQQFPDLHSELNLSSLELGDSALYFCASSARLAGGLETQYFGPGTRLLVL.

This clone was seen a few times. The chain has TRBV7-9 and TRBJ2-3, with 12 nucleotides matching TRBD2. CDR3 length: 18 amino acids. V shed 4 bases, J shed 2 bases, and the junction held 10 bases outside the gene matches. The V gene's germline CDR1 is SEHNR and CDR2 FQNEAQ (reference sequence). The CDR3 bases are TGTGCCAGCAGCTCCGACCGAGGACTAGCGGGGACCACAGATACGCAGTATTTT. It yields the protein CASSSDRGLAGTTDTQYF.

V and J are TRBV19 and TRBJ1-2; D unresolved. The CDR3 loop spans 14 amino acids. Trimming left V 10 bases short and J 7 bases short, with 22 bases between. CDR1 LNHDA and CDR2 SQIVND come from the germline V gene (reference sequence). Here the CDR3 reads CATANGESTSGYTF. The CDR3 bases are TGTGCCACAGCTAACGGGGAGAGTACAAGTGGCTACACCTTC. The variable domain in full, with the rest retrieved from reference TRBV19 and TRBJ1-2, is DGGITQSPKYLFRKEGQNVTLSCEQNLNHDAMYWYRQDPGQGLRLIYYSQIVNDFQKGDIAEGYSVSREKKESFPLTVTSAQKNPTAFYLCATANGESTSGYTFGSGTRLTVV.

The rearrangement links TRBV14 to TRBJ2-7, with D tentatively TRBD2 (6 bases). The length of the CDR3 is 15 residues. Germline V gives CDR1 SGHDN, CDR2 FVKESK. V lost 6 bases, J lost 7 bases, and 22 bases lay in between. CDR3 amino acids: CASSAGIAARGEQYF. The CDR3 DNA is TGTGCCAGCAGTGCAGGGATAGCGGCTAGGGGAGAGCAGTACTTC.

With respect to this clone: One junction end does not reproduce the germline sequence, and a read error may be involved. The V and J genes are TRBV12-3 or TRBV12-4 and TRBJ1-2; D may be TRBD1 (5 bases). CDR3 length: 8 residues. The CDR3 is CASSLGLF. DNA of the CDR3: TGTGCCAGCAGTTTGGGGCTCTTC.

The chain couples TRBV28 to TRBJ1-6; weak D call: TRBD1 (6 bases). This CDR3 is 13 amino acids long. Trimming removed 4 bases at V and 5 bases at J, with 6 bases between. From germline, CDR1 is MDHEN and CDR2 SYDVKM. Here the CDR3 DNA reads TGTGCCAGCAGTTGGGGGCATAATTCACCCCTCCACTTT. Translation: CASSWGHNSPLHF.